These 26 T cell receptor beta chains were all obtained from the same sample, sequenced in a study of cytomegalovirus exposure and HLA in healthy donors. Amplification used 60 Vbeta primers and 13 Jbeta primers. The assay was immunoSEQ multiplex PCR, and TCRdb's table has in-frame clones only and misses some. This table holds around 210,000 clones, roughly 81% found once. Sequencing was performed on PBMCs. These receptors were taken from a girl aged 2 to 10 in good health and CMV-seronegative.

The genes are TRBV7-2 and TRBJ2-1, with TRBD2 matching 10 bases. Germline V gene data show CDR1 as SGHTA and CDR2 as FQGNSA. V shed 0 bases, J shed 4 bases, and the junction held 3 bases outside the gene matches. This CDR3 is built from 16 residues. CDR3 nucleotides: TGTGCCAGCAGCTTAGCTAGCGGGGGGCTATACAATGAGCAGTTCTTC. It yields the protein CASSLASGGLYNEQFF.

The chain uses TRBV6-5 and TRBJ1-2, with TRBD1 as a possible D gene (6 bases). The germline gives CDR1 MNHEY, CDR2 SVGAGI. The V end lost 0 bases, the J end lost 2 bases, and 10 bases lay between the germline ends. The CDR3 sequence is 15 residues long. The DNA of the CDR3 is TGTGCCAGCAGTTACTCGGTGGGGGCCAACTATGGCTACACCTTC. It is translated as CASSYSVGANYGYTF.

The gene calls are TRBV30 and TRBJ2-1; maybe TRBD1 (6 bases). The CDR3 has 12 residues. Trimming took off 5 bases at V and 4 bases at J, with 9 bases between the two ends. CDR1 GTSNPN and CDR2 SVGIG come from the germline V gene (reference sequence). The CDR3 reads CAWGGGYNEQFF. The CDR3 DNA follows: TGTGCCTGGGGGGGCGGTTACAATGAGCAGTTCTTC.

The rearrangement links TRBV6-5 to TRBJ2-7, with a tentative D call TRBD2 (5 bases). Per germline, CDR1 MNHEY and CDR2 SVGAGI. The CDR3 loop spans 14 amino acids. The germline V and J ends were trimmed by 8 bases and 0 bases, with 14 bases remaining between them. The CDR3 nucleotides are TGTGCCAGCGCGAGACTATTCGTCTCCTACGAGCAGTACTTC. This codes for CASARLFVSYEQYF.

The chain recombines TRBV27 with TRBJ2-1, with TRBD1 as a possible D gene (5 bases). V was cut by 5 bases and J by 14 bases, with 13 bases left in between. Germline V gene data show CDR1 as MNHEY and CDR2 as SMNVEV (reference sequence). The length of the CDR3 is 11 residues. The CDR3 sequence is CASSRWGQEFF. The CDR3 DNA follows: TGTGCCAGCAGTAGGTGGGGCCAGGAGTTCTTC.

J is TRBJ1-2 and V is TRBV2; D is perhaps TRBD1 (6 bases). V was pared by 6 bases and J by 8 bases, with 10 bases between. The CDR3 extends over 11 amino acids. The germline CDR1 and CDR2 sequences are SNHLY and FYNNEI. The CDR3 loop reads CASRGASGYTF. The CDR3 nucleotides are TGTGCCAGCAGGGGGGCCTCCGGCTACACCTTC.

The J gene is TRBJ1-5, the V gene TRBV23-1; D is possibly TRBD1 (5 bases). TRBV23-1 is an ORF, and what it does is uncertain. This CDR3 is built from 17 residues. Trimming left V 2 bases short and J 7 bases short, with 21 bases between. The CDR3: CASSQARDGGRRQPQHF. CDR3 coding DNA: TGCGCCAGCAGTCAAGCCCGGGACGGAGGGAGGCGGCAGCCCCAGCATTTT.

The chain recombines TRBV5-1 with TRBJ2-1; 7 nucleotides agree with TRBD2. Germline CDR1 and CDR2: SGHRS and YFSETQ. With V trimmed by 2 bases and J by 10 bases, 9 bases remained unmatched. The CDR3 is 14 amino acids. CDR3 bases: TGCGCCAGCAGCTTCTGGGACTATCGAAAGGAGCAGTTCTTC. This sequence encodes CASSFWDYRKEQFF.

The chain is built from TRBV4-2 and TRBJ2-1, with a weak D call TRBD1 (5 bases). CDR3 length: 16 residues. Germline CDR1 is LGHNA and CDR2 is YNFKEQ. Between the trimmed V and J ends, which lost 0 bases and 2 bases, there was a span of 11 bases. The CDR3 sequence: CASSQDSQGPYNEQFF. The DNA of the CDR3 is TGTGCCAGCAGCCAAGATTCTCAGGGCCCCTACAATGAGCAGTTCTTC.

The chain has TRBV30 and TRBJ2-3; tentatively, D is TRBD1 (6 bases). This CDR3 comprises 13 residues. Deletions cut 3 bases from V and 6 bases from J, with 13 bases between. CDR1 is GTSNPN and CDR2 is SVGIG in the germline V gene (reference sequence). This CDR3 reads CAWRGDKVDTQYF. In DNA form, the CDR3 reads TGTGCCTGGAGGGGGGACAAGGTCGATACGCAGTATTTT.

This sequence joins TRBV10-1 and TRBJ1-1; D might be TRBD1 (6 bases). The CDR3 loop spans 13 amino acids. V was trimmed by 9 bases and J by 1 base, leaving 12 bases between them. Germline V gene data show CDR1 as WNHNN and CDR2 as SYGVQD (reference sequence). The CDR3 DNA sequence: TGCGCCAGAAGGGACAAGGGGAACACTGAAGCTTTCTTT. This sequence encodes CARRDKGNTEAFF.

The chain joins TRBV4-2 to TRBJ2-7; D perhaps matches TRBD2 (7 bases). With 0 bases removed from V and 3 bases from J, the gap between germline ends came to 15 bases. The CDR3 sequence is 16 residues long. Germline V gives CDR1 LGHNA, CDR2 YNFKEQ. In nucleotides, the CDR3 is TGTGCCAGCAGCCAAGATCAAGGGGGGGGATTCTACGAGCAGTACTTC. This gives the protein CASSQDQGGGFYEQYF.

The chain combines TRBV5-1 with TRBJ2-7; 9 bases map to TRBD2. There are 15 residues in the CDR3. V lost 5 bases, J lost 3 bases, and 9 bases stayed unmatched. Germline-derived CDR1 and CDR2 are SGHRS and YFSETQ. For the CDR3, the DNA is TGCGCCAGCAGGCCGAGTCAAGCGGGGGGCTACGAGCAGTACTTC. Amino acids: CASRPSQAGGYEQYF.

This chain connects TRBV7-8 to TRBJ2-1, with TRBD2 matching over 11 bases. This CDR3 is built from 15 residues. In germline, CDR1 is SGHVS, CDR2 FQNEAQ. The ends lost 5 bases at V and 7 bases at J; junction bases unmatched: 7. DNA for the CDR3: TGTGCCAGCAGCCTTAGCGGGAGGGCCAGGAATGAGCAGTTCTTC. Encoded protein: CASSLSGRARNEQFF.

This clone was seen a handful of times. The chain has TRBV25-1 and TRBJ2-7; the match to TRBD2 covers 10 bases. Germline CDR1 is MGHDK and CDR2 is SYGVNS. This CDR3 contains 18 residues. The V gene end was trimmed by 3 bases and the J gene end by 3 bases; junction bases not matched to a gene: 14. As DNA, the CDR3 is TGTGCCAGCAGTGATAATTTTGATCTAGCGGGAGAAGGCTACGAGCAGTACTTC. It is translated as CASSDNFDLAGEGYEQYF.

The chain links TRBV10-1 to TRBJ2-1; 12 bases are a match to TRBD2. V lost 5 bases and J lost 0; bases outside the gene matches: 2. The CDR3 length is 16 residues. Per the germline V gene, CDR1 is WNHNN and CDR2 is SYGVQD (reference sequence). CDR3 bases: TGCGCCAGCAGTAAGACTAGCGGGAGCTCCTACAATGAGCAGTTCTTC. It is translated as CASSKTSGSSYNEQFF.

V usage is TRBV27 and J usage is TRBJ2-7, with 7 bases that match TRBD1. Looked up from germline, CDR1 is MNHEY and CDR2 is SMNVEV (reference sequence). The CDR3 runs to 14 residues. Germline trimming cut 5 bases from V and 1 base from J; bases unmatched to any gene: 5. CDR3 sequence (DNA): TGTGCCAGCAGTACTCGGACAGGTTCCTACGAGCAGTACTTC. The encoded protein is CASSTRTGSYEQYF.

This clone was seen only once. The rearrangement links TRBV2 to TRBJ2-2; the D gene is possibly TRBD1 (6 bases). The V end lost 4 bases, the J end lost 3 bases, and 15 bases lay between the germline ends. Germline V gene sequence: CDR1 SNHLY, CDR2 FYNNEI. The CDR3 sequence is 16 residues long. CDR3 nucleotide sequence: TGTGCCAGCAGTGGGGGGCCCCTCGGCGACACCGGGGAGCTGTTTTTT. Its translation: CASSGGPLGDTGELFF.

The CDR3 loop reads CASRKRGAAKNIQYF. The DNA for the CDR3 is TGTGCCAGCAGGAAAAGGGGCGCAGCCAAAAACATTCAGTACTTC. The V call is TRBV2, the J call TRBJ2-4; a possible D gene is TRBD1 (5 bases). The CDR3 loop spans 15 amino acids. Between the trimmed V and J ends, which lost 6 bases and 0 bases, there was a span of 12 bases. CDR1 and CDR2 from the germline V gene are SNHLY and FYNNEI.

V and J are TRBV19 and TRBJ2-1; D may be TRBD2 (7 bases). Trimming pared 2 bases from V and 0 bases from J, leaving 8 bases between. Germline V CDR1 and CDR2: LNHDA, SQIVND (reference sequence). This CDR3 has 15 amino acids. The CDR3 loop is CASSIRGGSYNEQFF. The CDR3 coding sequence is TGTGCCAGTAGTATAAGGGGGGGCTCCTACAATGAGCAGTTCTTC.

A word on this clone: Other DNA sequences in this sample translate to the same CDR3. CDR3 region: CASSLSGSYNEQFF. CDR3 in DNA: TGTGCCAGCAGTTTAAGCGGGAGCTACAATGAGCAGTTCTTC. The chain is built from TRBV27 and TRBJ2-1, with 8 positions matching TRBD2. This CDR3 has 14 amino acids. Germline V lookup: CDR1 MNHEY, CDR2 SMNVEV (reference sequence). With 2 bases clipped from V and 3 bases from J, the junction kept 0 bases outside the gene matches.

V and J are TRBV7-9 and TRBJ1-1; the match to TRBD1 covers 7 bases. The CDR3 contains 15 residues. Losses at the gene ends were 3 bases for V and 1 base for J; bases not matched to a gene: 5. Germline V gene sequence: CDR1 SEHNR, CDR2 FQNEAQ (reference sequence). For the CDR3, the DNA is TGTGCCAGCAGCTTCTCGGGACAGACGAACACTGAAGCTTTCTTT. Its translation is CASSFSGQTNTEAFF.

The rearrangement links TRBV30 to TRBJ2-2; D ambiguous. In germline, CDR1 is GTSNPN, CDR2 SVGIG (reference sequence). The CDR3 spans 12 residues. Deletions cut 8 bases from V and 1 base from J, with 8 bases between. CDR3 nucleotides: TGTGCCACCGACAAGAACACCGGGGAGCTGTTTTTT. This sequence encodes CATDKNTGELFF.

The V and J genes are TRBV20-1 and TRBJ2-7, with 7 bases lining up with TRBD1. After removal of 4 bases from V and 6 bases from J, the junction contained 3 bases not matched to a gene. Per the germline V gene, CDR1 is DFQATT and CDR2 is SNEGSKA (reference sequence). The CDR3 consists of 11 residues. CDR3 residues: CSANGQAEQYF. The CDR3 DNA reads TGCAGTGCTAATGGACAGGCCGAGCAGTACTTC.

The chain recombines TRBV19 with TRBJ2-1, with D maybe TRBD2 (5 bases). Germline CDR1 and CDR2: LNHDA and SQIVND (reference sequence). Trimming cost V 4 bases and J 6 bases, with 10 bases left between them. The CDR3 contains 13 residues. CDR3 in DNA: TGTGCCAGTAGTAGCGGGTTGGGCAATGAGCAGTTCTTC. Protein sequence: CASSSGLGNEQFF.

In its sample, this clone was seen once. The chain combines TRBV11-2 with TRBJ1-6; no clear D. The CDR3 consists of 16 residues. CDR1 is SGHAT and CDR2 is FQNNGV in the germline V gene. V lost 6 bases and J 0 bases, leaving 12 bases between the germline ends. The chain's CDR3 is CASSDIFSSYNSPLHF. CDR3 in DNA: TGTGCCAGCAGTGACATATTTTCCTCCTATAATTCACCCCTCCACTTT. Supplemented by reference TRBV11-2 and TRBJ1-6, the full variable domain reads EAGVAQSPRYKIIEKRQSVAFWCNPISGHATLYWYQQILGQGPKLLIQFQNNGVVDDSQLPKDRFSAERLKGVDSTLKIQPAKLEDSAVYLCASSDIFSSYNSPLHFGNGTRLTVT.